The source of this TCR beta chain is a study of shared clonotypes between healthy human individuals. Splitting of each subset's genomic DNA was done evenly across several immunoSEQ plates. Sequencing was performed with immunoSEQ multiplex PCR; in TCRdb, only in-frame clones are kept and a portion is missing. The table records hundreds of thousands of clones, 70% to 80% of them present only once. Germline V CDR1 and CDR2: SGHVS, FQNEAQ. The germline V and J ends were trimmed by 0 bases and 1 base, with 13 bases remaining between them. This CDR3 region has 17 residues. Sequenced input: PBMCs. This chain uses TRBV7-8 with TRBJ2-4, with D perhaps being TRBD1 or TRBD2 (6 bases each). This clonotype was sampled from a woman aged 40 to 55 in good health. Some clones in this sample may be carry-over from other donors' samples. The CDR3 DNA reads as TGTGCCAGCAGCTTAGCGGGGGGCCTGGGGGCCAAAAACATTCAGTACTTC. It specifies CASSLAGGLGAKNIQYF.